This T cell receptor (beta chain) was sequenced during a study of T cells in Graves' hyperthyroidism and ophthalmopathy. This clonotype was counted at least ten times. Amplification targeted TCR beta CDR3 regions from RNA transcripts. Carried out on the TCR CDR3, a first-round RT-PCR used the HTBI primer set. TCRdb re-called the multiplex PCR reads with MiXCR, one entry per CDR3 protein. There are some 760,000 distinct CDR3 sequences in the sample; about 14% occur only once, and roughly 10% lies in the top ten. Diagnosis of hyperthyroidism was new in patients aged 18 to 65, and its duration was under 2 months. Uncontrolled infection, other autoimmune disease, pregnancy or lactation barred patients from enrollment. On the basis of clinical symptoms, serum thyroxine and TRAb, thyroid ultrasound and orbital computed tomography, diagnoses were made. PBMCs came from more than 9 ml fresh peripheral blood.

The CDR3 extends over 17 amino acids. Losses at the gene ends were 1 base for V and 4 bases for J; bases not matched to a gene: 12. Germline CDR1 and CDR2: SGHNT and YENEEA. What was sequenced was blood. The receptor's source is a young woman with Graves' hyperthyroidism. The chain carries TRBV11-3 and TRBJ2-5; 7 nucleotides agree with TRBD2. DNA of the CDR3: TGTGCCAGCAGCTTAGGTTCTGCTAGCGGATTGGGAGAGACCCAGTACTTC. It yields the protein CASSLGSASGLGETQYF.